This is a list of T cell receptor beta chains from one sample in a study of T cells in Graves' hyperthyroidism and ophthalmopathy. TCRdb re-called the multiplex PCR reads with MiXCR, one entry per CDR3 protein. The table includes around 600,000 distinct CDR3 sequences, approximately 14% detected once. The material sequenced was blood. These receptors came from a woman younger than 45 with Graves' hyperthyroidism. Each CDR3 is given with its conserved first and last residue. The order of the fields is clone size, V gene, J gene, CDR3 protein. Clone sizes are given selectively: once, few, many, or a class where the clone is expanded.

>many|TRBV28|TRBJ1-5
CASSTPARYSNQPQHF
>many|TRBV12-3/TRBV12-4|TRBJ2-7
CASSLGGEYYEQYF
>many|TRBV18|TRBJ2-3
CASSPDYQLTDTQYF
>few|TRBV7-9|TRBJ2-3
CASTDRSTDTQYF
>.|TRBV7-2|TRBJ2-2
CASSPGLAGALNTGELFF
>few|TRBV7-7|TRBJ2-5
CASSPPLETQYF
>few|TRBV6-6|TRBJ2-7
CASSYWDTPYEQYF
>.|TRBV15|TRBJ1-5
CATSFQYSNQPQHF
>.|TRBV9|TRBJ1-2
CASSGGLRRESGYTF
>few|TRBV6-6|TRBJ1-1
CASSYEQGKIGTEAFF
>.|TRBV4-2|TRBJ2-7
CASSQGGTALAYEQYF
>many|TRBV28|TRBJ1-2
CASSFLTSNYGYTF
>many|TRBV15|TRBJ2-5
CATSRKGLAGPQETQYF
>.|TRBV7-9|TRBJ1-1
CASSRYRGADTEAFF
>many|TRBV18|TRBJ2-1
CASSPRLAVRNEQFF
>many|TRBV5-8|TRBJ2-5
CASSLGGWVKETQYF
>.|TRBV6-4|TRBJ1-1
CATLQGGNTEAFF
>many|TRBV2|TRBJ1-2
CASRGDRVTHYGYTF
>many|TRBV7-9|TRBJ2-3
CASSPLSGTSTDTQYF